The subject of this entry is one TCR beta chain. The germline V gene has CDR1 SGHVS and CDR2 FNYEAQ. The CDR3 spans 15 residues. With 1 base clipped from V and 7 bases from J, the junction kept 6 bases outside the gene matches. The table came from immunoSEQ multiplex PCR; TCRdb's copy has only in-frame clones and leaves some out. The data contain about 24,000 clones, about 82% of them seen just once; the ten biggest clones take up 4% to 6%. These data belong to a study of ipilimumab plus nivolumab after autologous stem cell transplantation. V usage is TRBV7-6 and J usage is TRBJ1-4, with 7 bases matching TRBD1. Sequencing used PBMCs, obtained in a trial of ipilimumab plus nivolumab as post-transplant consolidation. This sequence was found in a male donor with diffuse large B-cell lymphoma. The CDR3 sequence is CASSLVSPGGEKLFF. CDR3 DNA sequence: TGTGCCAGCAGCTTAGTCTCCCCAGGGGGTGAAAAACTGTTTTTT.